Here is one T cell receptor beta chain with its context. The method was immunoSEQ multiplex PCR; TCRdb's version includes in-frame clones alone and lacks a portion of them. The repertoire holds approximately 200,000 clones, with 65% to 90% as singletons. This sample is part of a study of blood T cell repertoires in COVID-19. The CDR3 spans 15 residues. From germline, CDR1 is MNHNY and CDR2 SVGAGI (reference sequence). V lost 7 bases and J lost 6; bases outside the gene matches: 11. This rearrangement joins TRBV6-6 to TRBJ2-3; TRBD1 matches 9 bases. The sequence came from a woman in her 30s who had been exposed to COVID-19. The sequencing input was PBMCs or T cells enriched from blood (not recorded which). The CDR3 coding sequence is TGTGCCAGCAAAACTACAGGGGGCAGTTCGGATACGCAGTATTTT. It encodes CASKTTGGSSDTQYF.